These 3 T cell receptor beta chains share one sample of origin, sequenced in a study of blood T cells in healthy people across ages. The use of a sample-barcoded 5' primer and a J-beta primer mix characterized a second PCR of roughly 7 to 12 cycles. TCRdb used MiXCR to reprocess the 5' RACE reads, holding one entry per CDR3 protein. This table holds about 590,000 distinct CDR3 sequences, about 30% found once. Sequenced input: blood. Source of these receptors: an elderly woman in good health.

This chain joins TRBV3-1 and TRBJ2-3; 9 bases map to TRBD1. V was clipped by 3 bases and J by 4 bases; unmatched bases: 11. This CDR3 region has 17 residues. Germline V gives CDR1 LGHDT, CDR2 YNNKEL (reference sequence). CDR3 protein: CASSQLSFTGGSDTQYF. The CDR3 region has the DNA TGTGCCAGCAGCCAGTTAAGTTTTACAGGGGGCTCAGATACGCAGTATTTT.

This clonotype was counted ten times or more. The rearrangement uses TRBV7-8 and TRBJ1-1; no reliable D call. The germline V gene encodes CDR1 SGHVS and CDR2 FQNEAQ. Trimming shortened V by 5 bases and J by 1 base, and 8 bases separated the two germline ends. The CDR3 is 13 amino acids. The CDR3, as DNA: TGTGCCAGCAGCAAGGCAGGGAACACTGAAGCTTTCTTT. Translation: CASSKAGNTEAFF.

This clonotype turned up a few times. V gene TRBV6-5 combines with J gene TRBJ1-5, with D possibly being TRBD1 (6 bases). Per the germline V gene, CDR1 is MNHEY and CDR2 is SVGAGI. V gave up 8 bases and J gave up 3 bases, with 11 bases separating them. The CDR3 has 13 residues. CDR3 DNA: TGTGCCAGCTCGCAGGGGAACAATCAGCCCCAGCATTTT. Protein sequence: CASSQGNNQPQHF.